Listed below are T cell receptor beta chains from one sample, sequenced in a study of tumor and adjacent non-tumor tissue in lung cancer. Each CDR3 protein gets one entry after TCRdb re-called the multiplex PCR reads with MiXCR. The sample shows 71,000 or so distinct CDR3 sequences, 65% to 90% of them seen only once. Input material: lung tumor tissue. Every receptor here comes from a woman aged 45-65 years with non-small cell lung cancer. Both conserved end residues are trimmed from each CDR3. Clone size is given for some rows only: seen once, a few or many times, or a class if the clone is expanded.

j_call clone_size v_call cdr3_aa
TRBJ1-1 - TRBV6-1 ASSEARVREAL
TRBJ1-1 - TRBV6-1 ASSEGAGAHSEAF
TRBJ1-5 - TRBV6-1 ASTWTGNQPHH
TRBJ1-1 - TRBV4-2 ASKQDGGRGTEAF
TRBJ2-1 - TRBV20-1 SARDRPYSEQF
TRBJ2-5 - TRBV29-1 SIRDRGEGVTQY
TRBJ2-1 - TRBV6-6 ASSYLVAWSLGDGQF
TRBJ1-1 medium-sized TRBV29-1 SVGEGPMNTEAF
TRBJ2-7 - TRBV6-5 ACSPAGTSGTYEQY
TRBJ2-1 - TRBV11-2 ASTPDGWGSSYNEQF
TRBJ2-1 - TRBV18 ASSPPQGLTYNEQF
TRBJ1-5 - TRBV6-1 ASSVQGNQPQQ
TRBJ1-4 - TRBV10-2 ASSDQGATNEKLF